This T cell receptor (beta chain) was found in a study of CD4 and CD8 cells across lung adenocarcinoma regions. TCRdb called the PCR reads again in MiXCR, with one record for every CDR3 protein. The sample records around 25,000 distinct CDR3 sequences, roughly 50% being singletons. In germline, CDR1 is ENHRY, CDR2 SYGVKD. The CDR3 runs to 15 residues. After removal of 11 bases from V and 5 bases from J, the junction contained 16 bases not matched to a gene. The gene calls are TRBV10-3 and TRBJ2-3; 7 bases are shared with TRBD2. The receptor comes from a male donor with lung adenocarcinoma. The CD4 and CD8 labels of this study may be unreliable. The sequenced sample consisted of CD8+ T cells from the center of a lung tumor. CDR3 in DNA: TGTGCCGGGGGGTACGTGGCGGGAGACCAAGATACGCAGTATTTT. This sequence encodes CAGGYVAGDQDTQYF.